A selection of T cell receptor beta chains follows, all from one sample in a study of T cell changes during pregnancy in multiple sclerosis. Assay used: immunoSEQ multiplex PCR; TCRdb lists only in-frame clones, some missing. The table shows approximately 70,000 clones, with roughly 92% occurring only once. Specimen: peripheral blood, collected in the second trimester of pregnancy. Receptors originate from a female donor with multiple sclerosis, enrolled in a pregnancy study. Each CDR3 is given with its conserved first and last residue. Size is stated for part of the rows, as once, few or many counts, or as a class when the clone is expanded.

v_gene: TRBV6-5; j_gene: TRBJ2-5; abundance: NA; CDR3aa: CASSYSGARKETQYF
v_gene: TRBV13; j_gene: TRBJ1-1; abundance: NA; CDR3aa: CASSSKRTGMYTEAFF
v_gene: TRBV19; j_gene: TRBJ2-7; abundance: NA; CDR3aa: CASSRDRGEGEQYF
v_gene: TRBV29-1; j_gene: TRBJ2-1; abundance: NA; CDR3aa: CSARTGGDNEQFF
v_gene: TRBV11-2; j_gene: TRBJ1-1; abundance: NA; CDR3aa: CASSLSGHQNTEAFF
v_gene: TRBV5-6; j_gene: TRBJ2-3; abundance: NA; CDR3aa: CASTSTFDRQSTDTQYF
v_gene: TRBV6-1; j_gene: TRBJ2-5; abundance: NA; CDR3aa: CASNQLAGGQETQYF
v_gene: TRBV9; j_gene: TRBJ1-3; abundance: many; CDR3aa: CASSVQGWGDTIYF
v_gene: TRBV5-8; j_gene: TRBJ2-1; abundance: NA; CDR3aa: CASSLTGQVYNEQFF
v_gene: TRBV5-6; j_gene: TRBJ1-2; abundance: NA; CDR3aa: CASSRPVPLNGYTF
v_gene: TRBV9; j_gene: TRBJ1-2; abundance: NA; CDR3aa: CASSVAAGGTYSNYGYTF
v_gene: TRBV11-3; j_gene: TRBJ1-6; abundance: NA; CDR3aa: CASSLGGLGNSPLHF
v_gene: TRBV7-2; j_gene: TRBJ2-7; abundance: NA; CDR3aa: CASSLVGSGRSHEQYF
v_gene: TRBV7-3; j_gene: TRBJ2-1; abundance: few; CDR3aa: CASSLTGPDTKWFF
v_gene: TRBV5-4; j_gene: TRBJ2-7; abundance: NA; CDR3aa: CASSPSASGSYEQYF
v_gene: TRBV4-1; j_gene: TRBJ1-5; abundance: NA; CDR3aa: CASSQADRGLQPQHF
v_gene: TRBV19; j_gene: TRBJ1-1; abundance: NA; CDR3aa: CASSIPRAPSRAFF
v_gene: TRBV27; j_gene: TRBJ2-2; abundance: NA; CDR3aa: CASSPLAGVGELFF
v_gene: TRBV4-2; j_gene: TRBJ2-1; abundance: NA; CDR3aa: CASSRGLAGGTYNEQFF
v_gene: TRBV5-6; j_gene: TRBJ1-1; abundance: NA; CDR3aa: CASSLGGANTEAFF
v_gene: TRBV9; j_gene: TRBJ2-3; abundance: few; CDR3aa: CASSGASGSIGPDTQYF
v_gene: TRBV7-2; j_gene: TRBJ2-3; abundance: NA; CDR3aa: CASRRAGRVHFTDTQYF
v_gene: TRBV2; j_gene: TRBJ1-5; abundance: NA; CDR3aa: CASSGEGTQPQHF
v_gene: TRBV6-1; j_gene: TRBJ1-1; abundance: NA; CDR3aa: CASTWGGLAEAFF
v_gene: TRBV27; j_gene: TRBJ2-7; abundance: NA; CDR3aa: CASSLLTSGGASAEQYF
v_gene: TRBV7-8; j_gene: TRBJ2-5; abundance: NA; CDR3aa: CASSPWTRQETQYF
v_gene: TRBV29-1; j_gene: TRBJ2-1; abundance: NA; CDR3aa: CSVSGRAEVEQFF
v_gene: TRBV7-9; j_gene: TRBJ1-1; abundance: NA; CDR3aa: CASRDGGLNTEAFF
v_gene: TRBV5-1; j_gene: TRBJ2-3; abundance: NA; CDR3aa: CASSLGGPGTDTQYF
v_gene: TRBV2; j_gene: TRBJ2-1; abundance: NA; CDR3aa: CASSAVLSNEQFF
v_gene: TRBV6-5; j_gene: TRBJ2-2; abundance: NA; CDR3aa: CASKIRTGPGELFF
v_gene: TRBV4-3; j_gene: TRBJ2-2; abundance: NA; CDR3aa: CASSQDRGMNTGELFF
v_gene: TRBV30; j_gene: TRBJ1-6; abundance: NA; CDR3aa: CAWSVMRGPSSYNSPLHF
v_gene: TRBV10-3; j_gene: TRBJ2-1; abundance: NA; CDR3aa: CAIREAGLNEQFF
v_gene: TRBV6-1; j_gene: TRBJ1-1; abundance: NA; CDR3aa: CASESDRMNTEAFF
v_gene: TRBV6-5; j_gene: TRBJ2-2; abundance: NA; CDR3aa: CASSYTGTGELFF
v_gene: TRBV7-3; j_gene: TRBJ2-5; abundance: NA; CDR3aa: CASSLDGFEGETQYF
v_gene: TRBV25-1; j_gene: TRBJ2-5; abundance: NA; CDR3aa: CASSGRQETQYF
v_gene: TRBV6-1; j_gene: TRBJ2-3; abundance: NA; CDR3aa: CASIAHPSTDTQYF
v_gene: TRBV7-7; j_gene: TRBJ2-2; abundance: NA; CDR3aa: CASSIGLAGELFF
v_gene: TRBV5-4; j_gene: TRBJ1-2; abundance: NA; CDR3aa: CASSLNRDRDYGYTF
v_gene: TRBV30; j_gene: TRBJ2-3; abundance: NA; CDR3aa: CAWSAGDTQYF
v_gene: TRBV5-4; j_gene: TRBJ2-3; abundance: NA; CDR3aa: CASSLAGGAGGSTDTQYF
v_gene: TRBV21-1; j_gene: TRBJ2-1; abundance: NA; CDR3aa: CASSNRAGTSGRSCNEQFF
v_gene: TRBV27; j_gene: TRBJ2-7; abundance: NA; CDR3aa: CASSWTSGSKVYYEQYF
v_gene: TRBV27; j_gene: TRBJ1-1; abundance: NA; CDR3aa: CASSKGTEAFF
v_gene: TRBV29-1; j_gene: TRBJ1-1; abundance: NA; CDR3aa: CSVENRGWTEAFF
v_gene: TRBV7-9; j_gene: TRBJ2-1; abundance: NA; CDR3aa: CASSHWDRVNEQFF
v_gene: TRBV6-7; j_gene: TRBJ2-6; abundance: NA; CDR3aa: CASSYRGQRHSGANVLTF
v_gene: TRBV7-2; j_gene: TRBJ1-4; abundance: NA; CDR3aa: CASSLDFNNEKLFF
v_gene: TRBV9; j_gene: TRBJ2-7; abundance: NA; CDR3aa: CASSVTPGSYEQYF
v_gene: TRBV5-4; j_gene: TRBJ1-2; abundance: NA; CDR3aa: CASSWGLPPGGYTF
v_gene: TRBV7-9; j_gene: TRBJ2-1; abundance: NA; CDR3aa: CASSPTSGSHNEQFF
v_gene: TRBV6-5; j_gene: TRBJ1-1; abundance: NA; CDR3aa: CASSYNRGNTEAFF